This passage covers 9 T cell receptor beta chains from one sample sequenced in a study of T cell responses to AZD1222 COVID-19 vaccine. Method: immunoSEQ multiplex PCR; TCRdb's copy keeps in-frame clones and lacks some. The table lists over 100,000 clones, under 90% of them singletons, with 20% to 25% in the top ten. The source was peripheral blood, collected on day 0 of AZD1222 vaccination. These receptor sequences come from an adult in good health.

The chain joins TRBV7-3 to TRBJ1-1; D uncertain. Germline loops: CDR1 SGHTA, CDR2 FQGTGA. CDR3 length: 14 amino acids. V was trimmed by 2 bases and J by 5 bases, leaving 12 bases between them. The CDR3 DNA sequence: TGTGCCAGCAGCTTAGGGATCCTGGGAACTGAAGCTTTCTTT. Its protein product is CASSLGILGTEAFF.

The J gene is TRBJ2-5, the V gene TRBV27; D is perhaps TRBD2 (5 bases). The germline V gene encodes CDR1 MNHEY and CDR2 SMNVEV (reference sequence). The V gene lost 2 bases and the J gene lost 3 bases, with 10 bases spanning the gap. The CDR3 extends over 14 amino acids. CDR3 sequence reads: CASSLRSREETQYF. The CDR3 DNA reads as TGTGCCAGCAGTTTACGGTCGCGGGAAGAGACCCAGTACTTC.

A word on this clone: Other DNA sequences in the sample encode the same CDR3. V gene TRBV18 combines with J gene TRBJ2-7; D is unclear. CDR1 is KGHSH, CDR2 LQKENI, per germline. V lost 2 bases and J 4 bases, leaving 6 bases between the germline ends. The CDR3 totals 12 residues. CDR3 sequence: CASSPVNYEQYF. CDR3 nucleotides: TGTGCCAGCTCACCAGTGAATTACGAGCAGTACTTC.

This chain connects TRBV7-9 to TRBJ2-5; TRBD2 matches at 7 bases. CDR3 length: 12 residues. Looked up from germline, CDR1 is SEHNR and CDR2 is FQNEAQ (reference sequence). The junction had 1 base not matched to a gene; V was cut back by 5 bases and J by 4 bases. In DNA form, the CDR3 reads TGTGCCAGCAGCCCTAGCGGAGAGACCCAGTACTTC. This translates into CASSPSGETQYF.

The V call is TRBV13, the J call TRBJ1-2; 7 bases map to TRBD1. The CDR3 is made up of 15 amino acids. The ends lost 0 bases at V and 4 bases at J; junction bases unmatched: 5. Germline V gene data show CDR1 as PRHDT and CDR2 as FYEKMQ (reference sequence). CDR3 residues: CASSLGNRGGYGYTF. The CDR3 DNA reads TGTGCCAGCAGCTTAGGAAACAGGGGTGGCTATGGCTACACCTTC.

The chain couples TRBV10-3 to TRBJ2-7; D is undetermined. Per the germline V gene, CDR1 is ENHRY and CDR2 is SYGVKD. V lost 3 bases and J lost 2, with 14 bases in between. The CDR3 length is 15 residues. In DNA, the CDR3 is TGTGCCATCAGTGAAGTTTCAGCCGAGACCTACGAGCAGTACTTC. It translates to CAISEVSAETYEQYF.

The CDR3 sequence is CASRPTGTGNTIYF. CDR3 sequence (DNA): TGTGCCAGCAGGCCGACAGGTACTGGAAACACCATATATTTT. The V gene is TRBV27, the J gene TRBJ1-3, with a possible D match to TRBD1 (6 bases). CDR1 and CDR2 from the germline V gene are MNHEY and SMNVEV (reference sequence). The CDR3 totals 14 residues. V shed 6 bases and J shed 2 bases, with 11 bases lying between them.

A few counts support this clone. The CDR3 loop reads CASSLQGGTEAFF. In DNA form, the CDR3 reads TGTGCCAGCAGCCTACAGGGGGGGACTGAAGCTTTCTTT. The V call is TRBV14, the J call TRBJ1-1; 8 bases align to TRBD1. Unmatched junction bases numbered 3, after V lost 4 bases and J lost 5 bases. The CDR3 runs to 13 residues. Germline V gene sequence: CDR1 SGHDN, CDR2 FVKESK.

J is TRBJ1-1 and V is TRBV3-1 (or the pseudogene TRBV3-2); 7 bases are a match to TRBD1. The CDR3 runs to 16 residues. The germline CDR1 and CDR2 sequences are LGHDT and YNNKEL (reference sequence). Germline trimming cut 0 bases from V and 0 bases from J; bases unmatched to any gene: 4. The CDR3 spells CASSQDRQGLNTEAFF. Written as DNA, the CDR3 is TGTGCCAGCAGCCAAGATCGACAGGGTCTGAACACTGAAGCTTTCTTT.